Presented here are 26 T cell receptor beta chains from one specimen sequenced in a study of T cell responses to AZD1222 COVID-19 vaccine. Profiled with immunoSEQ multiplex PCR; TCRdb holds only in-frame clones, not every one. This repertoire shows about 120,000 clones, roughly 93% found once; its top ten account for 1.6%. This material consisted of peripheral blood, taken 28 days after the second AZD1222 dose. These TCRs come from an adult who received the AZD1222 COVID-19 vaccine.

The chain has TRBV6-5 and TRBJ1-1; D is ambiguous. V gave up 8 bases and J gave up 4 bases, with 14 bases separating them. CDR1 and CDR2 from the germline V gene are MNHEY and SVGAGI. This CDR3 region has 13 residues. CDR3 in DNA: TGTGCCAGCTTGAGAGGGATGGGCACTGAAGCTTTCTTT. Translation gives CASLRGMGTEAFF.

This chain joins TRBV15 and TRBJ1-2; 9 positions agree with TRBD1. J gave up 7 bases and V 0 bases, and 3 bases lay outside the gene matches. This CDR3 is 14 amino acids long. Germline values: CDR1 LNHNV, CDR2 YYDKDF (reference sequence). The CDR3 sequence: CATSRDPTGGGYTF. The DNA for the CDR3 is TGTGCCACCAGCAGAGATCCGACAGGGGGTGGCTACACCTTC.

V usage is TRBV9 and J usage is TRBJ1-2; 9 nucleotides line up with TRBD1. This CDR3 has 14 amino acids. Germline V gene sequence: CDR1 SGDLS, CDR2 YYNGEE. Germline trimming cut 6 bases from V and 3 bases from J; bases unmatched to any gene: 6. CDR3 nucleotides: TGTGCCAGCACCCTAACAGGGGGCGACTATGGCTACACCTTC. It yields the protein CASTLTGGDYGYTF.

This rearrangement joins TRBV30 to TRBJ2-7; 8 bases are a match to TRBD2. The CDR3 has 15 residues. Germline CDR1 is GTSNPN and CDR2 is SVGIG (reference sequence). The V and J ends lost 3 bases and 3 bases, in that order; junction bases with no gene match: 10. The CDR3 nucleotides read TGTGCCTGGAGGGGCCGTAGCGGGGCTCTCTACGAGCAGTACTTC. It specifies CAWRGRSGALYEQYF.

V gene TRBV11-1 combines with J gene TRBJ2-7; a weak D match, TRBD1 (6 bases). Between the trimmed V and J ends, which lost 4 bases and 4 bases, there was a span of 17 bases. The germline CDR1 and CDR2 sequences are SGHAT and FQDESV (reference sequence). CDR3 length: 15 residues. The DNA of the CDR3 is TGTGCCAGCAGCTCAGGGTCTGGCAGGGGTTACGAGCAGTACTTC. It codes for CASSSGSGRGYEQYF.

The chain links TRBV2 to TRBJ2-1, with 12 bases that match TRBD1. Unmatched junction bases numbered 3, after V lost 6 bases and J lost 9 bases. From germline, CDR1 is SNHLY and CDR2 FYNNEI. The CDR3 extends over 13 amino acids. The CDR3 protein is CASRGQGAPEQFF. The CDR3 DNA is TGTGCCAGCAGGGGACAGGGGGCTCCTGAGCAGTTCTTC.

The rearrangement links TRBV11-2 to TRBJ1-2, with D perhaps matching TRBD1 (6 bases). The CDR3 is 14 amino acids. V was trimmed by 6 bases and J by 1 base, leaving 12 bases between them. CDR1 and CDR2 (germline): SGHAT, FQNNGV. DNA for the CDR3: TGTGCCAGCAGGGGACAAGATCATAACTATGGCTACACCTTC. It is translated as CASRGQDHNYGYTF.

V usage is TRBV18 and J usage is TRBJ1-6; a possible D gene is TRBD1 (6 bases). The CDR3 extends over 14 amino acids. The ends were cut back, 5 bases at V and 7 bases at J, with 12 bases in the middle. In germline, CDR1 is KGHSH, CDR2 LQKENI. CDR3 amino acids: CASSTGQKNSPLHF. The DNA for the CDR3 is TGTGCCAGCTCAACCGGACAGAAGAATTCACCCCTCCACTTT.

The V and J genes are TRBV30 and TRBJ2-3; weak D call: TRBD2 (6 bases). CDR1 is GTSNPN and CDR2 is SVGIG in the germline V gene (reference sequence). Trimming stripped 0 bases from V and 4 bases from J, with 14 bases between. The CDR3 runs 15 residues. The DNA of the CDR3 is TGTGCCTGGAGTGTACCCTTTAAGCGGGCAGATACGCAGTATTTT. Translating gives CAWSVPFKRADTQYF.

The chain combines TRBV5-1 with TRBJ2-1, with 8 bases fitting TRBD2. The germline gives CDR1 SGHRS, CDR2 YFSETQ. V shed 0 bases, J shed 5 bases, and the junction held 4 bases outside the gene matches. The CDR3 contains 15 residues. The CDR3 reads CASSLDIAGNNEQFF. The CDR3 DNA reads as TGCGCCAGCAGCTTGGATATAGCGGGGAACAATGAGCAGTTCTTC.

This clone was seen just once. The CDR3 DNA follows: TGTGCCAGCAGTGAAGTTTGGGGAAGGGGGTCCCAGCATTTT. Its translation: CASSEVWGRGSQHF. J is TRBJ1-5 and V is TRBV6-1; possibly TRBD1 for D (6 bases). Germline-derived CDR1 and CDR2 are MNHNS and SASEGT. This CDR3 is 14 amino acids long. V was shortened by 1 base and J by 11 bases, with 15 bases between the two germline ends.

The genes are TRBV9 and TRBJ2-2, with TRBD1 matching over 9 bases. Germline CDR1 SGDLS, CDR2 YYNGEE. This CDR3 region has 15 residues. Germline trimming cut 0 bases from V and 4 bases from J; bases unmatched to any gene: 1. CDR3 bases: TGTGCCAGCAGCGTAGAGACAGGGGGCACCGGGGAGCTGTTTTTT. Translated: CASSVETGGTGELFF.

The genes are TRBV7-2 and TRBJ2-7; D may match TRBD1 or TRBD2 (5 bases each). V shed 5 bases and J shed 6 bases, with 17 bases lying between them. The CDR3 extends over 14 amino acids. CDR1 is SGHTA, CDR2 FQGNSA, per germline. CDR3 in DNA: TGTGCCAGCAGCCCAGACTGGTCGGGGCGCGAGCAGTACTTC. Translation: CASSPDWSGREQYF.

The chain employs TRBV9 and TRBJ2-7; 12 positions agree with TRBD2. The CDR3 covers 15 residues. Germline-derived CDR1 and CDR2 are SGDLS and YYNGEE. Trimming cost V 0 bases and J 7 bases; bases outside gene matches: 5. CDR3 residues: CASSVDLAGGKEQYF. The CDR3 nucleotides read TGTGCCAGCAGCGTAGACCTAGCGGGAGGGAAAGAGCAGTACTTC.

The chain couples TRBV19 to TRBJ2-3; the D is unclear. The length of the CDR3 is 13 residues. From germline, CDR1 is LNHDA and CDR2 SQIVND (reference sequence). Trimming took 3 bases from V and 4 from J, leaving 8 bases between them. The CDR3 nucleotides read TGTGCCAGTAGTATCAAGGGTTCAGATACGCAGTATTTT. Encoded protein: CASSIKGSDTQYF.

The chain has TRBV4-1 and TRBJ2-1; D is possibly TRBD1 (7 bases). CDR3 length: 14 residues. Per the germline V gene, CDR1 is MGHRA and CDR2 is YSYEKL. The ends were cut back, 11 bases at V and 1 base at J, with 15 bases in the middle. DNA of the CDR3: TGCGCCTCCTCCCAGGGGGGATCCTACAATGAGCAGTTCTTC. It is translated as CASSQGGSYNEQFF.

The CDR3 region is CASSILGLAGQETQYF. CDR3 nucleotides: TGTGCCAGCAGCATACTGGGACTAGCGGGTCAAGAGACCCAGTACTTC. V is TRBV5-4 and J is TRBJ2-5; 12 bases agree with TRBD2. CDR1 is SGHNT and CDR2 is YYREEE in the germline V gene (reference sequence). This CDR3 region has 16 residues. J gave up 2 bases and V 4 bases, and 6 bases lay outside the gene matches. The full variable domain, rest sourced from reference TRBV5-4 and TRBJ2-5, is ETGVTQSPTHLIKTRGQQVTLRCSSQSGHNTVSWYQQALGQGPQFIFQYYREEENGRGNFPPRFSGLQFPNYSSELNVNALELDDSALYLCASSILGLAGQETQYFGPGTRLLVL.

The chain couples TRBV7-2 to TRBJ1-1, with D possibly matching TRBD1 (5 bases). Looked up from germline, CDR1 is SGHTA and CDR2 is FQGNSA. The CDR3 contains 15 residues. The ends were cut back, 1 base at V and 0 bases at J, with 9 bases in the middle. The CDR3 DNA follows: TGTGCCAGCAGCTTAGTAGTGGGACTGAACACTGAAGCTTTCTTT. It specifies CASSLVVGLNTEAFF.

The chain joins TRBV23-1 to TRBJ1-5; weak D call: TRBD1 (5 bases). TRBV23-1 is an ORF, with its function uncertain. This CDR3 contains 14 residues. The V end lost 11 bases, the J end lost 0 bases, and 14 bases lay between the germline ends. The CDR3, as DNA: TGCGCCTCCCGGGACGGCAATAGCAATCAGCCCCAGCATTTT. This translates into CASRDGNSNQPQHF.

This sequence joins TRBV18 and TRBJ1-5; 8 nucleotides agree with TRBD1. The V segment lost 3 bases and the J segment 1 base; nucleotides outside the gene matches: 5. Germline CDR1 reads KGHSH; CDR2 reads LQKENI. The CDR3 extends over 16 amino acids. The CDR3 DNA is TGTGCCAGCTCACCTACAGGGGGAAGGAGCAATCAGCCCCAGCATTTT. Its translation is CASSPTGGRSNQPQHF.

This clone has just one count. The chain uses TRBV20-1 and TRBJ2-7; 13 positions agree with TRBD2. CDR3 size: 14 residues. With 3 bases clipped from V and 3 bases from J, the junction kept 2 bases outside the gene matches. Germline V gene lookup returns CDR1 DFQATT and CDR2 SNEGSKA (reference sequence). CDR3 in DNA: TGCAGTGCTAGTGGGACTAGCGGGAACTACGAGCAGTACTTC. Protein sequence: CSASGTSGNYEQYF.

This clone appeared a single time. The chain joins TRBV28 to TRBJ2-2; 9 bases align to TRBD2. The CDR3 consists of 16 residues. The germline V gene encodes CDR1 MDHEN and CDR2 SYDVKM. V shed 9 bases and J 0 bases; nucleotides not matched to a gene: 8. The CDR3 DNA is TGTGCCAGTACGCGGGAGGGTGAGGCGAACACCGGGGAGCTGTTTTTT. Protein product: CASTREGEANTGELFF.

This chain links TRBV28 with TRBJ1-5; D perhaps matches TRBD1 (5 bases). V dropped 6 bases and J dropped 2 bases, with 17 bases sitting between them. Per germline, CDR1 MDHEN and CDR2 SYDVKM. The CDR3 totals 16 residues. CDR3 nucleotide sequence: TGTGCCAGCAGGGGGGTTACTGGGGCAGGCAATCAGCCCCAGCATTTT. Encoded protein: CASRGVTGAGNQPQHF.

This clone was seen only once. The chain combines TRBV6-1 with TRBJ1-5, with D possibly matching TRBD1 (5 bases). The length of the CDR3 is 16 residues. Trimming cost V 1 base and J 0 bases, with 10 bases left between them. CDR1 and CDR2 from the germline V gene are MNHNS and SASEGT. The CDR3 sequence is CASSEGTSNSNQPQHF. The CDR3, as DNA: TGTGCCAGCAGTGAAGGGACAAGTAATAGCAATCAGCCCCAGCATTTT.

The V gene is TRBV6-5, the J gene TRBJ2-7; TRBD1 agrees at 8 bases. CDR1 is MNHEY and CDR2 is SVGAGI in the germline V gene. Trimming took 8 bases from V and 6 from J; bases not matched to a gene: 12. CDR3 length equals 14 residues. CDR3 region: CASYRKDRAAEQYF. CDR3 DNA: TGTGCCAGCTATCGGAAGGACAGGGCAGCCGAGCAGTACTTC.

The CDR3 nucleotides are TGTGCCAGCACCCCGGTCTACCCCGGGGAGCTGTTTTTT. The encoded protein is CASTPVYPGELFF. This sequence joins TRBV6-5 and TRBJ2-2; D call uncertain. Germline assignment: CDR1 MNHEY and CDR2 SVGAGI. The V gene lost 7 bases and the J gene lost 6 bases, with 12 bases spanning the gap. This CDR3 is built from 13 residues.